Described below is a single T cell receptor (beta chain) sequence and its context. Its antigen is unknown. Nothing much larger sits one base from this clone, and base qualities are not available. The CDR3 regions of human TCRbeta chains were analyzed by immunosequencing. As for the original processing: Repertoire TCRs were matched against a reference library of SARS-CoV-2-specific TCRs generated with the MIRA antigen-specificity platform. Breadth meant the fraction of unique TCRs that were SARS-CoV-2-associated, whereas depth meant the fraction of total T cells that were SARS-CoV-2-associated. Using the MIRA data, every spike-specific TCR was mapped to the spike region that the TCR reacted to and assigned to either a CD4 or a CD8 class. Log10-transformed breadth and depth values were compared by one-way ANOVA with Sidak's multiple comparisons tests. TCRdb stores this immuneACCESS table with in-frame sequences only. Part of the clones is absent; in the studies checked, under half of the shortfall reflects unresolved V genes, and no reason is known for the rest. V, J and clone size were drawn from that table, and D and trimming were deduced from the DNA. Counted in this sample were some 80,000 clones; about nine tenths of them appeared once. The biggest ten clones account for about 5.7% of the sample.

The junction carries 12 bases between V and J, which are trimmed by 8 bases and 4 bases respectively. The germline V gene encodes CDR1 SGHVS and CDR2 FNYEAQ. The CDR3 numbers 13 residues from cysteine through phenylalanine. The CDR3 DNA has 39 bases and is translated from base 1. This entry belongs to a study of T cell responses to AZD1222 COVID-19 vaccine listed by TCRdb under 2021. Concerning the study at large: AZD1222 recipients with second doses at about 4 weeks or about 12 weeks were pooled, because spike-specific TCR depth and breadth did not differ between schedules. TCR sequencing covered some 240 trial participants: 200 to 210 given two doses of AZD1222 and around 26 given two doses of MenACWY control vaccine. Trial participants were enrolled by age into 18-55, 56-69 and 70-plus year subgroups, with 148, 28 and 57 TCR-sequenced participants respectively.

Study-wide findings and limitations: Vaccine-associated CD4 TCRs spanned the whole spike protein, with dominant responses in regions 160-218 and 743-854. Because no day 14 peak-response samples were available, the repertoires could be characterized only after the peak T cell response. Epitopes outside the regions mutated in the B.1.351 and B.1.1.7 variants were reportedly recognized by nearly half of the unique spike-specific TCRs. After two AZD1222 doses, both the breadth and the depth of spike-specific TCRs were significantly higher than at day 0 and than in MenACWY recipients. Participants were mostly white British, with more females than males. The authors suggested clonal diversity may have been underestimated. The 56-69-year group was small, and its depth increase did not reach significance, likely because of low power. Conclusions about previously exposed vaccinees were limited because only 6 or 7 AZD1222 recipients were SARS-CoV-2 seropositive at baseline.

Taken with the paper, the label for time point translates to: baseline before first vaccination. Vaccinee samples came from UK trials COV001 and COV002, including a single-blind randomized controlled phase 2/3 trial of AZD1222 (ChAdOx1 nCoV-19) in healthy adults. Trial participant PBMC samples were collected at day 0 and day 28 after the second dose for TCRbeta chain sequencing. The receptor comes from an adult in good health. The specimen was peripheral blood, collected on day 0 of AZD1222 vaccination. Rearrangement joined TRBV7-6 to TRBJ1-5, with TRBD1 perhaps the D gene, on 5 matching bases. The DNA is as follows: TGTGCCAGCCCGAGGGACCCTAATCAGCCCCAGCATTTT. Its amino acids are CASPRDPNQPQHF.